This T cell receptor beta chain stems from a study of PD-1 blockade in classical Hodgkin lymphoma. Study-level points and caveats: Relapsed/refractory patients reportedly had lower baseline diversity than newly diagnosed patients. Differences between repertoires have undefined causes, possibly disease activity or prior therapy.

Time point reported: newly diagnosed, previously untreated cHL patient sample. Researchers used newly diagnosed, untreated classical Hodgkin lymphoma PBMCs for comparison. A remark on this clone: The antigen remains undetermined.

V was clipped by 0 bases and J by 7 bases, with 19 bases between them. The germline CDR1 and CDR2 sequences are MGHRA and YSYEKL. This CDR3 has 16 amino acids. Clones were sequenced by immunoSEQ multiplex PCR, and TCRdb holds only the in-frame ones, with some missing. The data show thousands of clones, with around 76% seen just once and roughly 7.4% held by the top ten. The receptor's source is a human donor with classical Hodgkin lymphoma. The gene calls are TRBV4-1 and TRBJ2-7; D unresolved. Sequencing used peripheral blood mononuclear cells (PBMCs). The CDR3 nucleotides read TGCGCCAGCAGCCAAGATCAAGGTTCCCCAAGCCAGGAGCAGTACTTC. This sequence encodes CASSQDQGSPSQEQYF.